This T cell receptor beta chain was identified in a study of cytomegalovirus exposure and HLA in healthy donors (TCRdb year 2017). About the full investigation: According to an earlier analysis of a few hundred of the donors, about 179 million T cells yielded roughly 110 million unique TCR beta sequences and around 300 Gb of sequence data. An early release that covered about 600 HLA-typed donors contained approximately 300 gigabases of sequencing data and about 93 million unique TCR sequences. Of the approximately 400 genotyped donors, around 81% fell in the genetic ancestry cluster associated with self-reported Caucasian donors. The aim of the study was to test whether cataloging public T cell receptors could identify signatures of past pathogen exposure. The study profiled the T cell repertoires of hundreds of subjects by immunosequencing and related them to cytomegalovirus serostatus. Besides the first cohort of approximately 670 subjects, a separate validation cohort made up of 90 to 150 different subjects was used. The study combined high-throughput TCR immunosequencing, statistical association of individual TCRs with disease status, and machine learning to predict cytomegalovirus infection status. To study patterns of TCR occurrence, a later analysis re-analyzed previously published TCR beta repertoires from around 660 donors and added high-resolution HLA genotyping. The later analysis used no new phenotypic data to find candidate immune exposures, relying instead on TCR beta sequences and their occurrence across donors. An earlier analysis of 500 to 650 of the donors applied high-throughput TCR beta sequencing to assess whether each TCR beta V gene segment acted as functional or pseudogenic. Donor age, sex, ethnicity and CMV serostatus were collected together with the repertoire data. A later genetic analysis used genome-wide SNP genotypes for about 55% of the 666 donors, treating that subset as a discovery cohort. All discovery cohort repertoires had been generated using a single sequencing platform. HLA typing covered class I and class II loci at four-digit resolution. The number of typed donors differed by locus: about 620-640 for A, B, C, DRB1 and DQB1; 522 for DQA1; approximately 610 for DPA1; and 400 to 480 for DPB1. Several DR-DQ haplotypes were handled as single units for association and clustering because linkage in the cohort was strong. Across approximately 400 genotyped donors of the cohort, an average of about 240,000 unique TCR beta nucleotide sequences per donor were sequenced, and around 20% of those sequences were non-productive. Paper-wide results and their limitations: In an earlier analysis of more than 450 of the donors, most TCR beta V segments were observed in productive rearrangements about 87% or about 30% of the time, broadly matching IMGT annotations. The authors suggested that the approach could potentially be generalized to other disease states and immunological phenotypes. Most TCR sequences were seen in very few donors, while some public TCRs were found in many individuals. Compared with the roughly 670-donor mean, donors in an Asian-associated ancestry cluster had fewer N-insertions in productive TCRs, according to a later genetic analysis. A total of 164 TCR beta chains were listed by the study as associated with cytomegalovirus. In a later analysis, HLA-associated TCR beta chains were found to be more clonally expanded and to have lower generation probabilities than equally common non-associated chains. Several of the top co-occurrence clusters appeared to be linked to parvovirus B19, influenza, CMV and Epstein-Barr virus, according to a later analysis. When HLA alleles, especially DR and DQ, strongly co-occurred, attributing TCR associations to individual alleles was difficult. A few of the identified cytomegalovirus-associated TCR beta chains were confirmed in vitro to be specific for cytomegalovirus antigens. A later genetic analysis associated a missense DCLRE1C variant with V-gene and J-gene trimming of TCR beta chains, and an independent cohort replicated the association. A later analysis found that most CMV-associated TCR beta chains appeared HLA-restricted, with HLA associations seemingly driven largely by CMV exposure. About 17 rarely observed V segments, including chromosome 9 orphons, were excluded from the earlier analysis of approximately 500 of the donors because counts were too low. A further reported finding was that TCR beta sequences accurately predicted the HLA-A and HLA-B alleles for most subjects in the first cohort. Correlated functional status among segregating V segments might reflect linkage disequilibrium, but an unknown experimental factor could not be ruled out. A cluster of highly shared sequence variants was judged likely to be a technical artifact of the sequencing pipeline. This cohort had only TCR beta chains sequenced, and the lack of alpha or paired-chain data limited which features could be detected. The classifier was reported to diagnose cytomegalovirus status with high specificity and sensitivity in both the original and validation cohorts. Because HLA typing was unavailable for some donors at each locus, only the typed subset was used in association tests. The presence/absence analyses assumed that sequencing depth was roughly uniform across donors, and that assumption may not be true. In a later analysis, the rate of TCR association differed among HLA loci, with DRB1 alleles having the most associated TCRs and HLA-C alleles having the fewest. Some IMGT-functional V segments, including TRBV6-2 and TRBV6-3, could not be told apart with the 87-base-pair reads, so those segments were excluded. Specific HLA alleles were associated with 15,000 to 20,000 TCR beta sequences at a false discovery rate of 0.05 in a later analysis. The only immune exposure information available for the cohort was CMV serostatus.

Reading the germline V gene gives CDR1 SGHRS and CDR2 YFSETQ. Including the terminal cysteine and phenylalanine, the CDR3 comprises 19 residues. Only the CDR3 part of the read is kept: 57 bases, read in frame from the first base. Ends trimmed: V by 5 bases, J by 0 bases; bases unmatched to a gene: 12. A remark on this clone: What antigen it recognizes has not been identified.

The cohort consisted of 650 to 700 healthy bone marrow donors. Cohort members were all nominally healthy when sampled, although unrecorded immune exposures were likely present. The donor was CMV seronegative and belonged to the group of several hundred seronegative cohort members. A peripheral blood sample was collected from each donor, and TCR beta sequencing was performed on peripheral blood mononuclear cells. The Qiagen DNeasy Blood Extraction Kit was used to extract genomic DNA from the blood cell samples. Library construction relied on the immunoSEQ multiplex PCR assay. A mixture of 60 forward primers for TCR Vbeta segments and 13 reverse primers for TCR Jbeta segments was used in the multiplex PCR. The CDR3 region of rearranged TCR beta genes was amplified from genomic DNA with a multiplex PCR assay. The amplified TCR beta libraries were sequenced on the Illumina HiSeq System as 87-base-pair reads. On the study's bioinformatics: A later analysis tallied roughly 76 million unique TCR beta chains across the approximately 670 repertoires, and some 12 million of those chains were shared by two or more donors. Raw reads were error-corrected and collapsed into unique sequences by a nearest-neighbor algorithm in which closely related sequences were merged to remove PCR and sequencing errors. To assign V, D and J gene segments, CDR3 sequences were aligned to IMGT reference sequences. For a sequence to be retained, a match of at least six nucleotides to both a V gene segment and a J gene segment was required. A rearrangement was called productive if the CDR3 had no stop codons and remained in frame with V and J, and every other rearrangement was called non-productive. CDR3 was defined according to IMGT convention as the region running from the second conserved V-encoded cysteine to the conserved J-encoded phenylalanine. Sequences without an unambiguous match to a single V gene segment were excluded from the earlier analysis of over 500 of the donors. In an earlier analysis of more than 500 of the donors, a V segment was called functional when productive rearrangements were above 56.7%, and segregating when the standard deviation between donors exceeded 5%. To diagnose cytomegalovirus status from the catalog of TCR beta chain sequences, a statistical classification framework was built. A later analysis assigned V and J genes by comparing TCR nucleotide sequences with IMGT/GENE-DB human TR gene sequences. The TCRdist pipeline was used in a later analysis to assign CDR3 sequences and most-parsimonious VDJ recombination scenarios. A later analysis defined each TCR beta chain by its CDR3 amino acid sequence plus V-gene family, and excluded reads lacking a unique V-gene family. A later analysis removed 550 to 650 highly shared, low-generation-probability nucleotide sequences to deal with suspected cross-contamination and a sequencing artifact. In a later analysis, a clonal expansion index was calculated for each public chain from normalized within-repertoire ranks of inferred template counts. In a later analysis, generation probabilities were computed using a VDJ recombination model fitted to out-of-frame rearrangements, and the results were checked against IGoR. In a later analysis, hypergeometric tests were used to score TCR-TCR, TCR-HLA and TCR-CMV co-occurrence, with a repertoire-size bias correction applied to TCR pairs. A later analysis estimated false discovery rates by permuting HLA or CMV assignments 20 times. In a later analysis, co-occurring TCRs were grouped with DBSCAN, and TCRdist sequence similarity was added when clustering was performed within HLA-allele-positive subsets. Repertoires with fewer than 30,000 or more than 120,000 public chains, plus five repertoires with anomalous nucleotide sharing, were excluded from co-occurrence clustering. The table was pulled from immuneACCESS by TCRdb, which kept in-frame rearrangements only. Such tables lose some clones; where checked, under half of the loss comes from unresolved V genes, and the rest has no known cause. The DNA was the basis for D and trimming; V, J and clone size are from that table. The data table for this sample lists 95,000 to 150,000 clones. Of the sample, approximately 3.8% is held by the ten largest clones.

The receptor chain draws on TRBV5-1 and TRBJ2-2; TRBD2 agrees with 11 junctional bases. This sequence was found in a man younger than 35 in good health and CMV-seronegative. The sequencing sample was made of PBMCs. The CDR3 is CASRDGASGGISNTGELFF. In nucleotide form, the sequence is TGCGCCAGCAGAGACGGGGCTAGCGGGGGGATCTCGAACACCGGGGAGCTGTTTTTT.